A single sample is the source of the 8 T cell receptor beta chains below, sequenced in a study of cytomegalovirus exposure and HLA in healthy donors. The PCR had 60 Vbeta and 13 Jbeta primers. Libraries were prepared by immunoSEQ multiplex PCR; TCRdb keeps only in-frame clonotypes and omits some of them. The specimen's table records 100,000 to 150,000 clones. The sequenced material came from PBMCs. The origin of the receptors is a man aged 18 to 29 in good health and CMV-seronegative.

The chain links TRBV5-6 to TRBJ1-2; no definite D call. The length of the CDR3 is 15 residues. Germline CDR1 reads SGHDT; CDR2 reads YYEEEE. Deletions cut 4 bases from V and 2 bases from J, with 15 bases between. CDR3 residues: CASSLRHIINYGYTF. CDR3 nucleotides: TGTGCCAGCAGCCTCAGACACATAATAAACTATGGCTACACCTTC.

V gene TRBV6-5 combines with J gene TRBJ1-4, with TRBD1 as a possible D gene (5 bases). CDR3 length equals 16 residues. CDR1 and CDR2 from the germline V gene are MNHEY and SVGAGI. Trimming shortened V by 1 base and J by 7 bases, and 16 bases separated the two germline ends. The CDR3 spells CASSYLSRGPFEKLFF. In DNA, the CDR3 is TGTGCCAGCAGTTACTTGTCGCGGGGACCTTTTGAAAAACTGTTTTTT.

This chain connects TRBV5-1 to TRBJ2-5; 10 bases fit TRBD2. The CDR3 sequence is 16 residues long. The trim removed 1 base at V and 5 bases at J, leaving 8 bases unmatched. The germline gives CDR1 SGHRS, CDR2 YFSETQ. This CDR3 is CASSLFLAGEEETQYF. For the CDR3, the DNA is TGCGCCAGCAGCTTGTTCCTAGCGGGAGAGGAGGAGACCCAGTACTTC.

The J gene is TRBJ1-6, the V gene TRBV6-5; the match to TRBD1 covers 7 bases. V was pared by 1 base and J by 8 bases, with 8 bases of the junction left unmatched. This CDR3 spans 16 amino acids. Germline V CDR1 and CDR2: MNHEY, SVGAGI. The CDR3 DNA is TGTGCCAGCAGTTACTACCGGGGTCAGGGGGATTCACCCCTCCACTTT. Amino acids: CASSYYRGQGDSPLHF.

The rearrangement joins TRBV5-6 to TRBJ1-3, with D tentatively TRBD1 (6 bases). The V gene lost 0 bases and the J gene lost 3 bases, with 13 bases spanning the gap. This CDR3 contains 16 residues. Germline V gene data show CDR1 as SGHDT and CDR2 as YYEEEE. DNA for the CDR3: TGTGCCAGCAGCTTGGAACTGGGGGCATATGGAAACACCATATATTTT. This translates into CASSLELGAYGNTIYF.

The chain combines TRBV10-1 with TRBJ2-1, with TRBD2 matching over 14 bases. Germline V gene data show CDR1 as WNHNN and CDR2 as SYGVQD (reference sequence). V gave up 4 bases and J gave up 9 bases; unmatched junction bases: 20. The CDR3 is 20 amino acids. CDR3 sequence reads: CASSAIRRLGGLAGVTEQFF. The CDR3 coding sequence is TGCGCCAGCAGTGCCATCCGGCGGCTCGGGGGACTAGCGGGAGTCACTGAGCAGTTCTTC.

This chain uses TRBV29-1 with TRBJ2-7; D is ambiguous. Germline lookup yields CDR1 SQVTM and CDR2 ANQGSEA. The CDR3 sequence is 12 residues long. The germline V and J ends were trimmed by 3 bases and 0 bases, with 6 bases remaining between them. CDR3 DNA: TGCAGCGTTGAGGCCAGCTCCTACGAGCAGTACTTC. It encodes CSVEASSYEQYF.

The V call is TRBV6-5, the J call TRBJ2-1; 7 nucleotides line up with TRBD1. The CDR3 is made up of 16 amino acids. The trim removed 4 bases at V and 6 bases at J, leaving 12 bases unmatched. Per the germline V gene, CDR1 is MNHEY and CDR2 is SVGAGI. CDR3 DNA: TGTGCCAGCAGTTCCACGAGAGGGGCAGGGGGCAATGAGCAGTTCTTC. Translating it yields CASSSTRGAGGNEQFF.